This T cell receptor (beta chain) comes out of a study of CD8+ T cells in alopecia areata. The CDR3 is 19 amino acids. CDR1 and CDR2 (germline): MGHRA, YSYEKL. V lost 0 bases and J lost 0, with 18 bases in between. A note on this clone: The antigen is undetermined.

Extraction of RNA preceded its reverse transcription into cDNA, which served as the sequencing template. Method: immunoSEQ multiplex PCR; TCRdb's copy keeps in-frame clones and lacks some. The profile shows some 100,000 clones, around 40% of them singletons. Study conclusions and caveats: Lesional scalp, especially alopecia totalis/universalis, showed higher clonality than normal scalp.

Indicated treatment: oral pan-JAK inhibitor, 5-10 mg twice daily. The sequences come from CD8+ T cells sorted from blood, collected at week 24, from a patient treated with tofacitinib. The rearrangement uses TRBV4-1 and TRBJ1-5; no clear D gene. The clonotype was recovered from a human donor with alopecia areata. Here the CDR3 reads CASSQDPGSPSYSNQPQHF. The CDR3 nucleotides read TGCGCCAGCAGCCAAGATCCTGGGAGTCCCTCTTATAGCAATCAGCCCCAGCATTTT.